What follows are 17 T cell receptor beta chains derived from one specimen sequenced in a study of immune heterogeneity within non-small cell lung tumors. Amplifying TCR beta CDR3 involved multiplex PCR carried out with 32 V and 13 J primers. In TCRdb, the multiplex PCR reads were re-called with MiXCR into one record per CDR3 protein. The table lists 5,000 or so distinct CDR3 sequences, 15% to 20% of them singletons, with 3.8% in the top ten. Bulk tumor gDNA, roughly 600 ng per sample, served as the TCR template. Surgeons took several biopsies per primary tumor, spaced far apart, during surgery. Enrolled individuals presented with untreated, newly diagnosed non-small cell lung cancer and received curative surgery. The source material was lung tumor tissue. These receptors were taken from a man aged 40-49 years with non-small cell lung cancer.

The rearrangement uses TRBV5-4 and TRBJ2-3; D perhaps matches TRBD2 (5 bases). The CDR3 sequence is 15 residues long. V was clipped by 3 bases and J by 1 base, with 12 bases between them. Germline assignment: CDR1 SGHNT and CDR2 YYREEE (reference sequence). CDR3 region: CASSSERVRTDTQYF. The CDR3 DNA is TGTGCCAGCAGCTCGGAGAGGGTCCGCACAGATACGCAGTATTTT.

This clonotype is medium-sized. The chain recombines TRBV6-2 or TRBV6-3 with TRBJ2-2; TRBD1 is a possible D gene (5 bases). The germline gives CDR1 MNHEY, CDR2 SVGEGT. The CDR3 contains 15 residues. Trimming stripped 3 bases from V and 5 bases from J, with 13 bases between. CDR3 DNA sequence: TGTGCCAGCAGTTATTTGGGCAGGGCAACCGGGGAGCTGTTTTTT. This gives the protein CASSYLGRATGELFF.

Within the sample, this clonotype is medium-sized (0.01 to 0.1%). V gene TRBV5-1 combines with J gene TRBJ2-1, with TRBD2 matching over 10 bases. In germline, CDR1 is SGHRS, CDR2 YFSETQ. The CDR3 contains 15 residues. J was trimmed by 7 bases and V by 7 bases; bases with no gene match: 11. CDR3 region: CASGFSGGARNEQFF. The CDR3 coding sequence is TGCGCCAGCGGATTCAGCGGGGGGGCGAGGAATGAGCAGTTCTTC.

With regard to this clonotype: A much more abundant neighbour one base away suggests this may be a read error. This sequence joins TRBV29-1 and TRBJ1-2; D possibly corresponds to TRBD1 (6 bases). The CDR3 is 12 amino acids. The germline V gene has CDR1 SQVTM and CDR2 ANQGSEA. The chain's CDR3 is CSVAAGDYGHTF. Here the CDR3 DNA reads TGCAGCGTTGCGGCAGGGGACTATGGCCACACCTTC.

In its sample, this clonotype ranks as medium-sized. The chain uses TRBV20-1 and TRBJ1-1, with D unresolved. The V and J ends lost 0 bases and 6 bases respectively, with 8 bases between them. This CDR3 has 12 residues. The germline CDR1 and CDR2 sequences are DFQATT and SNEGSKA (reference sequence). CDR3 coding DNA: TGCAGTGCTAGAGAGGCGGTACCTGAAGCTTTCTTT. It specifies CSAREAVPEAFF.

This clonotype appeared many times. The chain links TRBV20-1 to TRBJ2-1; the match to TRBD2 covers 12 bases. The CDR3 totals 15 residues. Per the germline V gene, CDR1 is DFQATT and CDR2 is SNEGSKA (reference sequence). With V trimmed by 5 bases and J by 6 bases, 8 bases remained unmatched. The DNA of the CDR3 is TGCAGTGCTCCGCCTAGCGGGGGGGACCTCAATGAGCAGTTCTTC. Amino acids: CSAPPSGGDLNEQFF.

This clonotype is categorized as medium-sized. This sequence joins TRBV29-1 and TRBJ2-3, with a weak D call TRBD1 (6 bases). The CDR3 has 12 amino acids. Trimming took 4 bases from V and 5 from J, leaving 10 bases between them. Germline values: CDR1 SQVTM, CDR2 ANQGSEA. The CDR3 reads CSVATGLDTQYF. CDR3 coding DNA: TGCAGCGTTGCCACAGGGCTAGATACGCAGTATTTT.

By share, this clonotype counts as medium-sized. The V gene is TRBV29-1, the J gene TRBJ2-7; TRBD2 aligns across 9 bases. CDR1 and CDR2 (germline): SQVTM, ANQGSEA. CDR3 length: 15 amino acids. J gave up 8 bases and V 2 bases, and 13 bases lay outside the gene matches. This CDR3 is CSVELAGYHEGKQYF. DNA for the CDR3: TGCAGCGTTGAACTAGCGGGATACCACGAAGGGAAGCAGTACTTC.

This clonotype qualifies as medium-sized. The chain carries TRBV6-2 or TRBV6-3 and TRBJ2-1, with 8 bases matching TRBD2. In germline, CDR1 is MNHEY, CDR2 SVGEGT. The CDR3 is 16 amino acids. Losses at the gene ends were 7 bases for V and 5 bases for J; bases not matched to a gene: 13. The CDR3 here is CASTNLERELNNEQFF. For the CDR3, the DNA is TGTGCCAGCACTAACCTCGAGCGGGAGTTGAACAATGAGCAGTTCTTC.

The V and J genes are TRBV7-3 and TRBJ2-3, with 8 bases matching TRBD2. CDR3 size: 15 residues. Germline values: CDR1 SGHTA, CDR2 FQGTGA. With V trimmed by 3 bases and J by 4 bases, 6 bases remained unmatched. As DNA, the CDR3 is TGTGCCAGCAGCTTGGGACTAGGGCCGGCAGATACGCAGTATTTT. This sequence encodes CASSLGLGPADTQYF. Full variable domain (outside the CDR3, taken from reference TRBV7-3 and TRBJ2-3): GAGVSQTPSNKVTEKGKYVELRCDPISGHTALYWYRQSLGQGPEFLIYFQGTGAADDSGLPNDRFFAVRPEGSVSTLKIQRTERGDSAVYLCASSLGLGPADTQYFGPGTRLTVL.

By its share, this clonotype is medium-sized (0.01 to 0.1%). The chain joins TRBV29-1 to TRBJ1-2, with 7 bases that match TRBD1. V dropped 5 bases and J dropped 7; count of bases not matched to a gene: 7. Per the germline V gene, CDR1 is SQVTM and CDR2 is ANQGSEA. The CDR3 is 12 amino acids. CDR3 DNA sequence: TGCAGCGTTTCGACAGGGAGGGGTGGCTACACCTTC. It yields the protein CSVSTGRGGYTF.

In its sample, this clonotype is medium-sized. The genes are TRBV3-2 and TRBJ1-3; TRBD1, the table's D call, lacks a check against the DNA. TRBV3-2 is a pseudogene segment. The CDR3 loop spans 18 amino acids. CDR3 nucleotides: TGTGCCAGCAGCCAAGATCAGGGCTACAGGGTCTCTGGAAACACCATATATTTT. Translating gives CASSQDQGYRVSGNTIYF.

Sample share makes this clonotype medium-sized. V usage is TRBV10-2 and J usage is TRBJ1-2; unclear D gene. CDR1 and CDR2 from the germline V gene are WSHSY and SAAADI. The V end was cut by 3 bases, the J end by 3 bases, with 8 bases between. This CDR3 is 13 amino acids long. For the CDR3, the DNA is TGCGCCAGCAGTGATCTGAAGGACTATGGCTACACCTTC. Encoded protein: CASSDLKDYGYTF.

This clonotype was observed a single time. A much larger clone is a single base away; this may be a read error. The chain links TRBV4-1 to TRBJ1-5; 9 positions match TRBD1. The CDR3 length is 15 residues. The V gene end was trimmed by 7 bases and the J gene end by 6 bases; junction bases not matched to a gene: 10. Germline CDR1 reads MGHRA; CDR2 reads YSYEKL. The CDR3 here is CASNHSKDRGQPQHF. As DNA, the CDR3 is TGCGCCAGCAACCATTCCAAGGACAGGGGTCAGCCCCAGCATTTT.

Notes on this clonotype: Compared with germline, one end of the junction differs, possibly owing to a read error. This chain links TRBV28 with TRBJ2-7; D may correspond to TRBD1 or TRBD2 (5 bases each). Germline CDR1 reads MDHEN; CDR2 reads SYDVKM. The CDR3 has 14 residues. CDR3 in amino acids: CASRGDPVSHEQYF. CDR3 sequence (DNA): TGTGCCAGCAGGGGGGACCCCGTCTCCCACGAGCAGTACTTC.

For this clonotype: Just one base apart from a much larger clone, this may be a read error. V usage is TRBV30 and J usage is TRBJ2-4; D is uncertain. The CDR3 is 13 amino acids. The germline gives CDR1 GTSNPN, CDR2 SVGIG (reference sequence). V lost 3 bases and J lost 0, with 6 bases in between. CDR3 in amino acids: CAWRVLAKNIQYF. CDR3 sequence (DNA): TGTGCCTGGAGGGTTCTAGCCAAAAACATTCAGTACTTC.

Points on this clonotype: A much larger clone sits a single nucleotide away, making a read error possible. The chain uses TRBV12-3 or TRBV12-4 and TRBJ1-5; D is uncertain. The CDR3 runs 14 residues. V lost 1 base and J 7 bases, leaving 11 bases between the germline ends. The CDR3 here is CASSLGVYWQPQHF. DNA of the CDR3: TGTGCCAGCAGTTTAGGGGTTTATTGGCAGCCCCAGCATTTT.